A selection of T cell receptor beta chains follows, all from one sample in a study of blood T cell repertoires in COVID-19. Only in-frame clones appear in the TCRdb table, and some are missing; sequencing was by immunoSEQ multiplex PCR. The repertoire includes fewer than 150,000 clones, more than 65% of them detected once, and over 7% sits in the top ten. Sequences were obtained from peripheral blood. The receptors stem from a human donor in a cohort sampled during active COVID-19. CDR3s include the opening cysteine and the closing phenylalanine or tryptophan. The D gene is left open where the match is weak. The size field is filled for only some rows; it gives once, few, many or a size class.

CDR3 protein: CASSGPGGDWEKLFF
V gene: TRBV28
D gene: -
J gene: TRBJ1-4
clone size: -

CDR3 protein: CASSLAKLSSTDTQYF
V gene: TRBV7-2
D gene: -
J gene: TRBJ2-3
clone size: -

CDR3 protein: CASYIGTVPYEQYF
V gene: TRBV6-5
D gene: TRBD1
J gene: TRBJ2-7
clone size: -

CDR3 protein: CASSFSGDNQPQHF
V gene: TRBV28
D gene: -
J gene: TRBJ1-5
clone size: few

CDR3 protein: CASRGQGSSEQYF
V gene: TRBV28
D gene: TRBD1
J gene: TRBJ2-7
clone size: -

CDR3 protein: CASSQGGPNTGELFF
V gene: TRBV3-1/TRBV3-2
D gene: -
J gene: TRBJ2-2
clone size: -

CDR3 protein: CASSLPTGLTDTQYF
V gene: TRBV5-1
D gene: -
J gene: TRBJ2-3
clone size: once

CDR3 protein: CASSIESVGLAGGLNEQFF
V gene: TRBV19
D gene: TRBD2
J gene: TRBJ2-1
clone size: -

CDR3 protein: CASSLTMGATDTQYF
V gene: TRBV7-3
D gene: -
J gene: TRBJ2-3
clone size: -

CDR3 protein: CASSYGGEDQPQHF
V gene: TRBV6-5
D gene: -
J gene: TRBJ1-5
clone size: once

CDR3 protein: CASSRPGGGRGYAVF
V gene: TRBV5-1
D gene: TRBD2
J gene: TRBJ2-3
clone size: -

CDR3 protein: CASRVAGGLTEAFF
V gene: TRBV19
D gene: -
J gene: TRBJ1-1
clone size: -

CDR3 protein: CASSSNEKLFF
V gene: TRBV28
D gene: -
J gene: TRBJ1-4
clone size: -

CDR3 protein: CASSPAGGIYGYTF
V gene: TRBV5-1
D gene: TRBD1
J gene: TRBJ1-2
clone size: -

CDR3 protein: CASSGGTDYSYNEQFF
V gene: TRBV5-1
D gene: -
J gene: TRBJ2-1
clone size: -

CDR3 protein: CASSSYQGTVKAFF
V gene: TRBV19
D gene: -
J gene: TRBJ1-1
clone size: -

CDR3 protein: CSVAGTGAGNTIYF
V gene: TRBV29-1
D gene: TRBD1
J gene: TRBJ1-3
clone size: -

CDR3 protein: CASSDGLAGFNTGELFF
V gene: TRBV5-1
D gene: TRBD2
J gene: TRBJ2-2
clone size: -

CDR3 protein: CAGGTSGGSTDTQYF
V gene: TRBV10-3
D gene: TRBD2
J gene: TRBJ2-3
clone size: -

CDR3 protein: CASSLQGFPYEQYF
V gene: TRBV7-9
D gene: -
J gene: TRBJ2-7
clone size: -